The sequence of this T cell receptor beta chain was determined in a study of cytomegalovirus exposure and HLA in healthy donors (dated by TCRdb to 2016 to 2017). For context, the study as a whole: An earlier analysis of fewer than 750 of the donors reported about 280 Gb of sequence data and 117 million unique TCR beta sequences obtained from some 200 million T cells. An early release covering roughly 640 HLA-typed donors comprised 250 to 350 gigabases of sequencing data and 65 million to 100 million unique TCR sequences. The genetic ancestry cluster associated with self-reported Caucasian donors included over 65% of the 350 to 500 genotyped donors. The study aimed to test whether cataloging public T cell receptors could reveal signatures of past pathogen exposure. Using immunosequencing, the study profiled T cell repertoires from around 680 subjects and related those repertoires to cytomegalovirus serostatus. In addition to the first cohort of 666 subjects, a separate validation cohort of some 120 different subjects was used. The study combined high-throughput TCR immunosequencing, statistical association of individual TCRs with disease status, and machine learning to predict cytomegalovirus infection status. A later analysis re-analyzed previously published TCR beta repertoires from about 600 donors and added high-resolution HLA genotyping to study TCR occurrence patterns. The later analysis used no new phenotypic data to find candidate immune exposures, relying instead on TCR beta sequences and their occurrence across donors. To decide whether each TCR beta V gene segment behaved as functional or pseudogenic, an earlier analysis of approximately 600 of the donors relied on high-throughput TCR beta sequencing. Donor age, sex, ethnicity and CMV serostatus were compiled alongside the repertoire data. Genome-wide SNP genotypes for about three fifths of the 666 donors were used in a later genetic analysis, which treated that subset as a discovery cohort. Every discovery cohort repertoire had been produced on one sequencing platform. HLA typing covered class I and class II loci at four-digit resolution. The number of typed donors differed by locus: roughly 629-640 for A, B, C, DRB1 and DQB1; 500 to 550 for DQA1; approximately 610 for DPA1; and about 450 for DPB1. Several DR-DQ haplotypes were handled as single units for association and clustering because linkage in the cohort was strong. Among 300 to 450 genotyped donors of the cohort, an average of about 240,000 unique TCR beta nucleotide sequences were sequenced per donor, about a sixth of them non-productive.

Paper-wide results and their limitations: Several of the top co-occurrence clusters appeared to be linked to parvovirus B19, influenza, CMV and Epstein-Barr virus, according to a later analysis. A later analysis found that HLA-associated TCR beta chains were more clonally expanded and had lower generation probabilities than equally common non-associated chains. Around 16 rarely observed V segments, including chromosome 9 orphons, were excluded from the earlier analysis of several hundred of the donors because counts were too low. According to a later analysis, most CMV-associated TCR beta chains appeared to be HLA-restricted, and the HLA associations seemed to be driven largely by CMV exposure. HLA typing was unavailable for some donors at each locus, so association tests used only the typed subset. A cluster of highly shared sequence variants was judged likely to represent a technical artifact of the sequencing pipeline. The classifier was reported to diagnose cytomegalovirus status with high specificity and sensitivity in both the original and validation cohorts. Correlated functional status among segregating V segments might reflect linkage disequilibrium, but an unknown experimental factor could not be ruled out. According to a later genetic analysis, donors in an Asian-associated ancestry cluster had fewer N-insertions in productive TCRs than the roughly 670-donor mean. A further reported finding was that TCR beta sequences accurately predicted the HLA-A and HLA-B alleles for most subjects in the first cohort. According to a later analysis, TCR association rates differed among HLA loci, with DRB1 alleles showing the most associated TCRs and HLA-C alleles showing the fewest. In this cohort, only TCR beta chains were sequenced, and detectable features were limited by the absence of alpha or paired-chain data. An earlier analysis of around 600 of the donors showed that most TCR beta V segments appeared in productive rearrangements either about 90% or about 30% of the time, which broadly matched IMGT annotations. The study listed 170 or so TCR beta chains as associated with cytomegalovirus. Presence/absence analyses assumed roughly uniform sequencing depth across donors, an assumption that may not hold. In vitro tests confirmed that a few of the cytomegalovirus-associated TCR beta chains recognize cytomegalovirus antigens. The authors suggested that the approach could potentially be generalized to other disease states and immunological phenotypes. Strong co-occurrence of HLA alleles, especially DR and DQ, made assigning TCR associations to individual alleles difficult. In a later analysis, some 17,000 TCR beta sequences were associated with specific HLA alleles at a false discovery rate of 0.05. An association between a missense DCLRE1C variant and V-gene and J-gene trimming of TCR beta chains was found in a later genetic analysis and replicated in an independent cohort. Across donors, most TCR sequences were observed very rarely, whereas some public TCRs were present in many individuals. For the cohort, immune exposure information was limited to CMV serostatus.

The cohort was made up of 650 to 700 healthy bone marrow donors. Cohort members were all nominally healthy when sampled, although unrecorded immune exposures were likely present. The donor tested CMV seronegative, placing the donor among the roughly 350 seronegative members of the cohort. A peripheral blood sample was collected from each donor, and TCR beta sequencing was performed on peripheral blood mononuclear cells. Genomic DNA was extracted from the blood cell samples with the Qiagen DNeasy Blood Extraction Kit. Of note for this clone: No antigen is known for it. One base away there is no much larger clone; base qualities are not given.

Receptor libraries were prepared by the immunoSEQ multiplex PCR assay. A mixture of 60 forward primers for TCR Vbeta segments and 13 reverse primers for TCR Jbeta segments was used in the multiplex PCR. Amplification of the CDR3 region of rearranged TCR beta genes was performed with a multiplex PCR assay on genomic DNA. Amplified TCR beta libraries were sequenced as 87-base-pair reads on the Illumina HiSeq System. The study's processing was this. In a later analysis, tens of millions of unique TCR beta chains were counted across the 500 to 850 repertoires, and about 9.9 million of these chains were shared by at least two donors. A nearest-neighbor algorithm error-corrected the raw reads and collapsed the reads into unique sequences, merging closely related sequences to remove PCR and sequencing errors. V, D and J gene segments were assigned by aligning CDR3 sequences to IMGT reference sequences. Each retained sequence needed at least a six-nucleotide match to both a V gene segment and a J gene segment. Rearrangements were classified as productive when the CDR3 lacked stop codons and remained in frame with V and J, and all other rearrangements were classified as non-productive. CDR3 was defined according to IMGT convention as the region running from the second conserved V-encoded cysteine to the conserved J-encoded phenylalanine. The earlier analysis of fewer than 700 of the donors excluded sequences that lacked an unambiguous match to a single V gene segment. An earlier analysis of 587 of the donors called V segments functional above 56.7% productive rearrangements and segregating when the between-donor standard deviation exceeded 5%. To diagnose cytomegalovirus status from the catalog of TCR beta chain sequences, a statistical classification framework was built. In a later analysis, TCR nucleotide sequences were compared against IMGT/GENE-DB human TR gene sequences so that V and J genes could be assigned. The TCRdist pipeline was used in a later analysis to assign CDR3 sequences and most-parsimonious VDJ recombination scenarios. In a later analysis, each TCR beta chain was defined by its CDR3 amino acid sequence together with its V-gene family, and reads without a unique V-gene family were excluded. As a way to deal with suspected cross-contamination and a sequencing artifact, a later analysis dropped 592 nucleotide sequences that were highly shared and had low generation probability. For each public chain, a later analysis derived a clonal expansion index from normalized ranks of inferred template counts within each repertoire. Generation probabilities in a later analysis came from a VDJ recombination model fitted to out-of-frame rearrangements, and those results were checked against IGoR. In a later analysis, TCR-TCR, TCR-HLA and TCR-CMV co-occurrence was scored with hypergeometric tests, and a repertoire-size bias correction was applied to TCR pairs. In a later analysis, false discovery rates were estimated by permuting HLA or CMV assignments 20 times. A later analysis grouped co-occurring TCRs with DBSCAN, adding TCRdist sequence similarity when clustering within HLA-allele-positive subsets. Repertoires with fewer than 30,000 or more than 120,000 public chains were left out of co-occurrence clustering, as were about 5 repertoires with anomalous nucleotide sharing. TCRdb provides this immuneACCESS table in a form limited to in-frame rearrangements. Some clones are lacking; in checked studies, under half of them reflect an unresolved V gene, and why the rest are absent is not known. That table gives V, J and clone size, and the DNA gave D and trimming. This sample comprises over 200,000 clones, about 78% of them detected only once. The ten largest account for about 3.8% of the sample.

The clonotype comes from a male donor in good health and CMV-seronegative. The sample consisted of PBMCs.

In nucleotide form, the sequence is TGTGCCAGCAGCCCGGACCGGGACAGGGTGCGGGAGCAGTACTTC. The translation is CASSPDRDRVREQYF. The sequence is built from TRBV7-8 and TRBJ2-5; TRBD1 agrees with 9 junctional bases. Ends trimmed: V by 5 bases, J by 11 bases; bases unmatched to a gene: 15. From a lookup of the germline V gene, CDR1 and CDR2 are SGHVS and FQNEAQ. Reading from cysteine to phenylalanine, the CDR3 counts 15 amino acids. The retained sequence is limited to the CDR3, 45 bases, with the frame set at the first base.